This T cell receptor beta chain stems from a study of T cells in women clearing cervical HPV infection. Prevalent HPV16 infections were excluded; only incident single HPV16 infections included. Comments on this clone: The read terminates 3 residues before the CDR3 end, so the remaining end is supplied by the germline J gene.

V shed 7 bases and J 7 bases; nucleotides not matched to a gene: 4. The CDR3 has 12 amino acids. Germline loops: CDR1 SGHAT, CDR2 FQNNGV. Libraries were prepared by immunoSEQ multiplex PCR; TCRdb keeps only in-frame clonotypes and omits some of them. The sample holds 25,000 to 35,000 clones. The sample comprised blood buffy coat. V usage is TRBV11-2 and J usage is TRBJ2-1; 7 bases match TRBD2. The TCR was taken from a woman between 18 and 70 years old with a cervical HPV16 infection that either progressed to CIN3+ or cleared (not recorded which). The sequenced CDR3 bases are TGTGCCAGCACTAAAGCGGGGAATGAG. Protein: CASTKAGNE. In full, the CDR3 is CASTKAGNEQFF. Complete variable domain (other parts from reference TRBV11-2 and TRBJ2-1): EAGVAQSPRYKIIEKRQSVAFWCNPISGHATLYWYQQILGQGPKLLIQFQNNGVVDDSQLPKDRFSAERLKGVDSTLKIQPAKLEDSAVYLCASTKAGNEQFFGPGTRLTVL.